These T cell receptor beta chains were read from a single sample in a study of cytomegalovirus exposure and HLA in healthy donors. Some clones are missing from TCRdb's copy, which holds only in-frame ones; the method was immunoSEQ multiplex PCR. The sample has 190,000 or so clones; roughly four fifths are singletons. The sample taken for sequencing was PBMCs. The source is a woman aged 18-29 years in good health and CMV-seropositive. Both conserved end residues are part of each CDR3. The D gene is left open where the match is weak. The size entry is marked missing in some rows and otherwise reads once, few, many or a size class.

size: few; V: TRBV11-2; J: TRBJ2-5; length: 15; D: NA; CDR3: CASSPSGTPGGTQYF; DNA: TGTGCCAGCAGCCCTTCCGGGACACCGGGTGGGACCCAGTACTTC
size: once; V: TRBV19; J: TRBJ2-5; length: 13; D: TRBD1; CDR3: CASSDRGQETQYF; DNA: TGTGCCAGTAGCGACAGGGGCCAAGAGACCCAGTACTTC
size: NA; V: TRBV6-5; J: TRBJ1-1; length: 14; D: NA; CDR3: CASSYQGFTTEAFF; DNA: TGTGCCAGCAGTTACCAGGGGTTTACCACTGAAGCTTTCTTT
size: NA; V: TRBV6-1; J: TRBJ2-5; length: 13; D: NA; CDR3: CASREGAGETQYF; DNA: TGTGCCAGCAGGGAGGGGGCGGGAGAGACCCAGTACTTC
size: NA; V: TRBV7-8; J: TRBJ1-4; length: 15; D: NA; CDR3: CASSLTRVANEKLFF; DNA: TGTGCCAGCAGCTTAACCCGGGTGGCTAATGAAAAACTGTTTTTT
size: NA; V: TRBV7-6; J: TRBJ2-2; length: 18; D: TRBD2; CDR3: CASSPLGSGARWTGELFF; DNA: TGTGCCAGCAGCCCCTTGGGGAGCGGGGCCCGATGGACCGGGGAGCTGTTTTTT
size: NA; V: TRBV7-7; J: TRBJ1-2; length: 16; D: NA; CDR3: CASSLATNRCIYGYTF; DNA: TGTGCCAGCAGCTTAGCAACGAACAGGTGTATCTATGGCTACACCTTC
size: NA; V: TRBV7-6; J: TRBJ1-1; length: 14; D: NA; CDR3: CASAPGSMNTEAFF; DNA: TGTGCCAGCGCTCCAGGGTCGATGAACACTGAAGCTTTCTTT
size: NA; V: TRBV7-3; J: TRBJ2-3; length: 15; D: NA; CDR3: CASSLGGNPGDTQYF; DNA: TGTGCCAGCAGCTTAGGAGGTAACCCCGGGGATACGCAGTATTTT
size: few; V: TRBV11-3; J: TRBJ1-5; length: 10; D: NA; CDR3: CASSPRPQHF; DNA: TGTGCCAGCAGCCCGAGGCCCCAGCATTTT
size: few; V: TRBV6-5; J: TRBJ2-5; length: 15; D: TRBD1; CDR3: CASSYSGQGRETQYF; DNA: TGTGCCAGCAGTTACTCTGGACAGGGGCGGGAGACCCAGTACTTC
size: NA; V: TRBV5-1; J: TRBJ1-1; length: 13; D: NA; CDR3: CASSLKQNTEAFF; DNA: TGCGCCAGCAGCCTCAAACAGAACACTGAAGCTTTCTTT
size: NA; V: TRBV19; J: TRBJ2-7; length: 13; D: NA; CDR3: CASKWGVPYEQYF; DNA: TGTGCCAGTAAGTGGGGAGTCCCCTACGAGCAGTACTTC
size: once; V: TRBV2; J: TRBJ2-2; length: 13; D: TRBD1; CDR3: CASSTGGTGELFF; DNA: TGTGCCAGCTCGACAGGGGGCACCGGGGAGCTGTTTTTT
size: NA; V: TRBV27; J: TRBJ2-7; length: 17; D: TRBD1; CDR3: CASSLRWRQGVPYEQYF; DNA: TGTGCCAGCAGTTTAAGGTGGAGACAGGGGGTCCCCTACGAGCAGTACTTC
size: NA; V: TRBV6-1; J: TRBJ1-2; length: 14; D: TRBD1; CDR3: CASSNSQGDYGYTF; DNA: TGTGCCAGCAGTAATTCACAGGGGGATTATGGCTACACCTTC
size: few; V: TRBV6-1; J: TRBJ1-1; length: 14; D: NA; CDR3: CASPPRATNTEAFF; DNA: TGTGCCAGCCCCCCCCGAGCCACGAACACTGAAGCTTTCTTT
size: NA; V: TRBV5-1; J: TRBJ2-3; length: 15; D: TRBD1; CDR3: CASSPGQAAWDTQYF; DNA: TGCGCCAGCAGCCCGGGACAGGCCGCGTGGGATACGCAGTATTTT
size: NA; V: TRBV7-9; J: TRBJ1-6; length: 13; D: NA; CDR3: CASDEQGRSPLHF; DNA: TGTGCCAGCGATGAACAGGGCAGATCACCCCTCCACTTT
size: NA; V: TRBV19; J: TRBJ1-1; length: 16; D: TRBD1; CDR3: CASSIRGRPASFQAFF; DNA: TGTGCCAGTAGTATAAGGGGGCGGCCAGCTTCATTTCAAGCTTTCTTT
size: NA; V: TRBV25-1; J: TRBJ1-1; length: 14; D: NA; CDR3: CASSPPHRNTEAFF; DNA: TGTGCCAGCAGTCCGCCTCACAGGAACACTGAAGCTTTCTTT
size: NA; V: TRBV5-3; J: TRBJ1-5; length: 14; D: NA; CDR3: CARSFWGDNQPQHF; DNA: TGTGCCAGAAGCTTTTGGGGGGACAATCAGCCCCAGCATTTT
size: NA; V: TRBV10-1; J: TRBJ2-1; length: 15; D: TRBD2; CDR3: CASSMASTSRDEQFF; DNA: TGCGCCAGCAGCATGGCCTCGACTAGCAGGGATGAGCAGTTCTTC
size: few; V: TRBV9; J: TRBJ2-2; length: 18; D: TRBD2; CDR3: CASSADGGGSMNTGELFF; DNA: TGTGCCAGCAGCGCAGACGGGGGAGGGTCGATGAACACCGGGGAGCTGTTTTTT
size: NA; V: TRBV29-1; J: TRBJ2-7; length: 14; D: NA; CDR3: CSVEGATSSYEQYF; DNA: TGCAGCGTTGAGGGGGCTACCAGCTCCTACGAGCAGTACTTC
size: NA; V: TRBV10-3; J: TRBJ2-1; length: 15; D: TRBD2; CDR3: CAISEGRGANNEQFF; DNA: TGTGCCATCAGTGAAGGGCGGGGGGCAAACAATGAGCAGTTCTTC
size: NA; V: TRBV6-1; J: TRBJ1-5; length: 13; D: NA; CDR3: CASTEQGAQPQHF; DNA: TGTGCCAGCACCGAACAGGGAGCTCAGCCCCAGCATTTT
size: few; V: TRBV6-5; J: TRBJ2-2; length: 14; D: NA; CDR3: CASRPTGYTGELFF; DNA: TGTGCCAGCAGACCAACAGGGTACACCGGGGAGCTGTTTTTT
size: NA; V: TRBV27; J: TRBJ1-5; length: 13; D: NA; CDR3: CASAPRGNQPQHF; DNA: TGTGCCAGCGCCCCGCGGGGCAATCAGCCCCAGCATTTT
size: NA; V: TRBV9; J: TRBJ1-6; length: 15; D: NA; CDR3: CASSVEAGQVSPLHF; DNA: TGTGCCAGCAGCGTAGAAGCAGGGCAGGTATCACCCCTCCACTTT
size: NA; V: TRBV5-8; J: TRBJ1-2; length: 14; D: NA; CDR3: CASSFKGTFYGYTF; DNA: TGTGCCAGCAGCTTCAAAGGGACATTCTATGGCTACACCTTC
size: few; V: TRBV6-4; J: TRBJ2-3; length: 14; D: TRBD2; CDR3: CASSLLAGADTQYF; DNA: TGTGCCAGCAGCCTCCTAGCGGGGGCAGATACGCAGTATTTT
size: NA; V: TRBV19; J: TRBJ2-2; length: 15; D: TRBD1; CDR3: CASIRQGAGTGELFF; DNA: TGTGCCAGTATCCGACAGGGGGCTGGCACCGGGGAGCTGTTTTTT
size: NA; V: TRBV5-6; J: TRBJ2-5; length: 15; D: NA; CDR3: CASSPSGSGQETQYF; DNA: TGTGCCAGCAGCCCCTCAGGAAGCGGGCAAGAGACCCAGTACTTC
size: NA; V: TRBV2; J: TRBJ2-5; length: 11; D: NA; CDR3: CASSPLETQYF; DNA: TGTGCCAGCAGTCCCCTCGAGACCCAGTACTTC
size: NA; V: TRBV29-1; J: TRBJ2-3; length: 15; D: TRBD2; CDR3: CSVNSGGPPVDTQYF; DNA: TGCAGCGTCAACAGCGGGGGGCCCCCTGTTGATACGCAGTATTTT
size: NA; V: TRBV14; J: TRBJ1-2; length: 13; D: TRBD1; CDR3: CASSQAQGAGYTF; DNA: TGTGCCAGCAGCCAAGCGCAGGGGGCTGGCTACACCTTC
size: NA; V: TRBV5-4; J: TRBJ1-2; length: 16; D: NA; CDR3: CASTPDEGGLSYGYTF; DNA: TGTGCCAGCACCCCAGATGAGGGGGGGCTTAGTTATGGCTACACCTTC
size: NA; V: TRBV15; J: TRBJ2-1; length: 16; D: NA; CDR3: CATSRDMRGTRNEQFF; DNA: TGTGCCACCAGCAGAGATATGCGGGGTACCCGCAATGAGCAGTTCTTC
size: NA; V: TRBV18; J: TRBJ1-1; length: 15; D: NA; CDR3: CASSPPEGRGTEAFF; DNA: TGTGCCAGCTCACCACCGGAGGGCAGAGGCACTGAAGCTTTCTTT
size: NA; V: TRBV9; J: TRBJ2-1; length: 13; D: NA; CDR3: CASSVGSSGEQFF; DNA: TGTGCCAGCAGCGTAGGATCGTCCGGTGAGCAGTTCTTC
size: few; V: TRBV6-5; J: TRBJ1-2; length: 13; D: NA; CDR3: CASGGNANYGYTF; DNA: TGTGCCAGCGGAGGGAACGCTAACTATGGCTACACCTTC